The 20 T cell receptor beta chains below were found in one sample sequenced in a study of T cell changes during pregnancy in multiple sclerosis. Method: immunoSEQ multiplex PCR; TCRdb's copy keeps in-frame clones and lacks some. The table shows over 35,000 clones, with approximately 94% occurring only once. The material sequenced was CD8+ T cells from peripheral blood mononuclear cells, taken in the third trimester of pregnancy. The source of these receptors is a female donor with multiple sclerosis, enrolled in a pregnancy study.

The gene calls are TRBV13 and TRBJ1-4; possibly TRBD1 for D (5 bases). Germline CDR1 and CDR2: PRHDT and FYEKMQ (reference sequence). The germline V and J ends were trimmed by 2 bases and 8 bases, with 9 bases remaining between them. The CDR3 runs 13 residues. The CDR3 bases are TGTGCCAGCAGCTTAACAGGCGACGAAAAACTGTTTTTT. Translated, it gives CASSLTGDEKLFF.

The V and J genes are TRBV13 and TRBJ2-1; 8 positions match TRBD2. CDR3 length: 17 residues. Trimming removed 2 bases from V and 0 bases from J; junction bases left unmatched: 6. The germline gives CDR1 PRHDT, CDR2 FYEKMQ (reference sequence). DNA for the CDR3: TGTGCCAGCAGCTTAACCCGGGAGGGCCCCTCCTACAATGAGCAGTTCTTC. The encoded protein is CASSLTREGPSYNEQFF.

This rearrangement joins TRBV4-1 to TRBJ2-7, with 7 positions matching TRBD2. CDR1 and CDR2 from the germline V gene are MGHRA and YSYEKL. Trimming took 4 bases from V and 3 from J; bases not matched to a gene: 3. The CDR3 is 13 residues long. The CDR3 protein is CASSRGLGYEQYF. The CDR3 DNA reads TGCGCCAGCAGCCGTGGACTAGGCTACGAGCAGTACTTC.

J is TRBJ2-3 and V is TRBV4-1; 9 positions match TRBD2. Germline V gene sequence: CDR1 MGHRA, CDR2 YSYEKL. This CDR3 is built from 15 residues. After removal of 3 bases from V and 3 bases from J, the junction contained 4 bases not matched to a gene. CDR3 in DNA: TGCGCCAGCAGCCAGGGACTAGCCCTGACAGATACGCAGTATTTT. Translating gives CASSQGLALTDTQYF.

This clone was counted a single time. The genes are TRBV2 and TRBJ2-5; D is unclear. Germline values: CDR1 SNHLY, CDR2 FYNNEI. This CDR3 spans 12 amino acids. V dropped 2 bases and J dropped 1 base, with 2 bases sitting between them. The CDR3 here is CASSERQETQYF. CDR3 coding DNA: TGTGCCAGCAGTGAACGCCAAGAGACCCAGTACTTC.

The V call is TRBV27, the J call TRBJ2-1, with D unresolved. The germline V gene encodes CDR1 MNHEY and CDR2 SMNVEV (reference sequence). The CDR3 extends over 12 amino acids. Trimming removed 5 bases from V and 6 bases from J, with 8 bases in between. The CDR3 here is CASSHLSNEQFF. The CDR3 DNA reads as TGTGCCAGCAGTCATCTAAGCAATGAGCAGTTCTTC.

The rearrangement joins TRBV6-5 to TRBJ2-7; 9 nucleotides match TRBD2. Germline assignment: CDR1 MNHEY and CDR2 SVGAGI. The CDR3 consists of 16 residues. Trimming removed 2 bases from V and 3 bases from J; junction bases left unmatched: 8. CDR3 nucleotide sequence: TGTGCCAGCAGTTACGATTTGACTAGCGGAGGCTACGAGCAGTACTTC. Encoded protein: CASSYDLTSGGYEQYF.

The V and J genes are TRBV28 and TRBJ1-5; D is perhaps TRBD1 (5 bases). V was pared by 7 bases and J by 0 bases, with 10 bases between. Per germline, CDR1 MDHEN and CDR2 SYDVKM. The length of the CDR3 is 14 residues. DNA for the CDR3: TGTGCCAGCAATAAGGGGTTTAGCAATCAGCCCCAGCATTTT. It specifies CASNKGFSNQPQHF. Looking up the rest from reference TRBV28 and TRBJ1-5 gives the full variable domain: DVKVTQSSRYLVKRTGEKVFLECVQDMDHENMFWYRQDPGLGLRLIYFSYDVKMKEKGDIPEGYSVSREKKERFSLILESASTNQTSMYLCASNKGFSNQPQHFGDGTRLSIL.

The V and J genes are TRBV6-6 and TRBJ2-1; 13 bases map to TRBD2. V gave up 2 bases and J gave up 8 bases; unmatched junction bases: 3. The CDR3 loop spans 15 amino acids. Per the germline V gene, CDR1 is MNHNY and CDR2 is SVGAGI (reference sequence). CDR3 in amino acids: CASSYTSGRADEQFF. In DNA, the CDR3 is TGTGCCAGCAGTTACACTAGCGGGAGGGCCGATGAGCAGTTCTTC.

Of note for this clone: Other DNA sequences in the sample encode the same CDR3. This chain joins TRBV5-6 and TRBJ2-7; TRBD1 is a possible D gene (6 bases). This CDR3 has 14 residues. Germline V gene sequence: CDR1 SGHDT, CDR2 YYEEEE. The germline V and J ends were trimmed by 0 bases and 1 base, with 8 bases remaining between them. The CDR3 DNA follows: TGTGCCAGCAGCTTGGCAGGGGCTTCCTACGAGCAGTACTTC. Residues: CASSLAGASYEQYF.

V is TRBV6-5 and J is TRBJ2-1, with D perhaps TRBD1 (6 bases). The germline V and J ends were trimmed by 5 bases and 8 bases, with 10 bases remaining between them. Looked up from germline, CDR1 is MNHEY and CDR2 is SVGAGI. This CDR3 region has 12 residues. CDR3 protein: CASSHAGDEQFF. CDR3 sequence (DNA): TGTGCCAGCAGTCATGCAGGGGATGAGCAGTTCTTC.

V usage is TRBV4-1 and J usage is TRBJ2-7; D possibly corresponds to TRBD1 (6 bases). With 1 base removed from V and 2 bases from J, the gap between germline ends came to 9 bases. The CDR3 contains 14 residues. The germline CDR1 and CDR2 sequences are MGHRA and YSYEKL. The DNA for the CDR3 is TGCGCCAGCAGCCAAGGACAGGCGACCTACGAGCAGTACTTC. Protein: CASSQGQATYEQYF.

This chain connects TRBV7-9 to TRBJ1-1; 11 bases map to TRBD1. J gave up 7 bases and V 3 bases, and 16 bases lay outside the gene matches. This CDR3 is built from 18 residues. Germline assignment: CDR1 SEHNR and CDR2 FQNEAQ (reference sequence). The CDR3 is CASSFPGTGGPLDGEAFF. CDR3 in DNA: TGTGCCAGCAGCTTTCCCGGGACAGGGGGGCCCTTGGATGGTGAAGCTTTCTTT.

This chain connects TRBV9 to TRBJ2-5; 8 nucleotides match TRBD2. The V gene's germline CDR1 is SGDLS and CDR2 YYNGEE. Trimming at V came to 0 bases and at J to 4 bases, leaving 8 bases not matched to a gene. CDR3 length equals 16 residues. CDR3 nucleotide sequence: TGTGCCAGCAGCGTAGCTACGGGGGGGTTAGGAGAGACCCAGTACTTC. It yields the protein CASSVATGGLGETQYF.

V usage is TRBV7-9 and J usage is TRBJ2-1; D call uncertain. Germline loops: CDR1 SEHNR, CDR2 FQNEAQ (reference sequence). The CDR3 has 15 amino acids. The V end was cut by 1 base, the J end by 4 bases, with 11 bases between. CDR3 in amino acids: CASSLGSNSYNEQFF. DNA of the CDR3: TGTGCCAGCAGCTTAGGTAGCAACTCATACAATGAGCAGTTCTTC.

This chain connects TRBV19 to TRBJ2-7, with a possible D match to TRBD2 (7 bases). The CDR3 is made up of 15 amino acids. V was clipped by 1 base and J by 4 bases, with 14 bases between them. In germline, CDR1 is LNHDA, CDR2 SQIVND (reference sequence). CDR3 DNA sequence: TGTGCCAGTAGTATAGCGGGGGGCTCTACGTACGAGCAGTACTTC. Translating it yields CASSIAGGSTYEQYF.

The CDR3 loop reads CASSYGWVQYF. CDR3 coding DNA: TGTGCCAGCAGCTACGGGTGGGTTCAGTACTTC. The chain joins TRBV5-8 to TRBJ2-4, with no clear D. The CDR3 spans 11 residues. Trimming removed 3 bases from V and 11 bases from J, with 9 bases in between. Germline V lookup: CDR1 SGHTS, CDR2 YDEGEE.

The V call is TRBV14, the J call TRBJ1-1; 8 bases match TRBD1. Trimming at V came to 4 bases and at J to 4 bases, leaving 5 bases not matched to a gene. The CDR3 covers 14 residues. CDR1 is SGHDN and CDR2 is FVKESK in the germline V gene. CDR3 residues: CASSPTTGGTEAFF. In DNA, the CDR3 is TGTGCCAGCAGCCCCACCACAGGGGGCACTGAAGCTTTCTTT.

The V gene is TRBV25-1, the J gene TRBJ2-3, with D maybe TRBD1 (6 bases). V lost 7 bases, J lost 6 bases, and 11 bases lay in between. CDR1 is MGHDK, CDR2 SYGVNS, per germline. The CDR3 extends over 12 amino acids. As DNA, the CDR3 is TGTGCCAGCACCTTCCAGGGGGATACGCAGTATTTT. Translated: CASTFQGDTQYF.

The chain uses TRBV15 and TRBJ2-3; D might be TRBD2 (7 bases). The CDR3 is 17 residues long. Trimming took off 1 base at V and 3 bases at J, with 17 bases between the two ends. CDR1 and CDR2 from the germline V gene are LNHNV and YYDKDF (reference sequence). CDR3 residues: CATSRGRGRAGTDTQYF. The CDR3 region has the DNA TGTGCCACCAGCAGAGGTAGGGGGAGGGCCGGGACAGATACGCAGTATTTT.